This T cell receptor beta chain emerged from a study of response to subunit inactivated influenza vaccine. Points from the study as a whole: Seasonal influenza vaccination, on each occasion, was suggested by the authors to recruit few new T cells.

V lost 2 bases and J lost 3, with 16 bases in between. The germline gives CDR1 MNHEY, CDR2 SVGEGT. CDR3 length: 16 amino acids. A remark on this clonotype: Its antigen is still unknown.

TCRdb passed the RT-PCR reads through MiXCR, listing each CDR3 protein once. The table includes 500,000 to 550,000 distinct CDR3 sequences, about 7.2% detected once. This chain uses TRBV6-2 or TRBV6-3 with TRBJ2-5; the D call may be TRBD1 or TRBD2 (5 bases each). Sample: PBMCs from blood, taken roughly 24 months after vaccination. The sequence was collected from a man aged 50 to 69 who received an inactivated influenza vaccine. CDR3 coding DNA: TGTGCCAGCAGTTACCCTATGGGACGTAGAGAAGAGACCCAGTACTTC. Its translation: CASSYPMGRREETQYF.